The rows below give T cell receptor beta chains drawn from one sample of a study of blood T cells in healthy people across ages. TCRdb fed the 5' RACE reads into MiXCR, producing one record per CDR3 protein. The sample has about 1.4 million distinct CDR3 sequences; approximately 63% are singletons. Source material: blood. The receptors were gathered from a man between 18 and 35 years old in good health. The CDR3 runs from the conserved cysteine through the conserved F or W. Fields, in order: CDR3 protein, CDR3 DNA, V gene, J gene, D gene, clone size. The D gene is left open where the match is weak. Size is stated for part of the rows, as once, few or many counts, or as a class when the clone is expanded.

CASSSPGPRTETQYF	TGCGCCAGCAGTTCACCGGGACCACGCACAGAGACGCAGTATTTT	TRBV5-1	TRBJ2-3	NA	NA
CASSREPGLAMNTGELFF	TGTGCCAGCAGCAGAGAACCGGGACTAGCCATGAACACCGGGGAGCTGTTTTTT	TRBV11-2	TRBJ2-2	TRBD2	NA
CAISKENYEQYF	TGTGCCATCAGCAAGGAAAACTACGAGCAGTACTTC	TRBV7-9	TRBJ2-7	NA	NA
CASSRATETQYF	TGTGCCAGCAGTAGGGCCACTGAGACCCAGTACTTC	TRBV6-5	TRBJ2-5	NA	NA
CSASNHRTVIYNEQFF	TGCAGTGCTAGTAATCATAGGACAGTTATCTACAATGAGCAGTTCTTC	TRBV20-1	TRBJ2-1	NA	NA
CASSQRGSPDYEQYF	TGTGCCAGCAGTCAAAGAGGGAGCCCTGACTACGAGCAGTACTTC	TRBV6-5	TRBJ2-7	NA	NA
CASSKTTAGKNIQYF	TGTGCCAGCAGTAAGACAACCGCAGGCAAAAACATTCAGTACTTC	TRBV25-1	TRBJ2-4	NA	few
CASSSTGGWYEQYF	TGTGCCAGCAGCTCGACAGGGGGCTGGTACGAGCAGTACTTC	TRBV7-2	TRBJ2-7	TRBD1	NA
CASSLSSGAETQYF	TGTGCCAGCAGTTTAAGTTCAGGGGCAGAGACCCAGTACTTC	TRBV12-3/TRBV12-4	TRBJ2-5	NA	NA
CASTALRGGTQYF	TGTGCCAGCACCGCACTACGGGGTGGTACGCAGTATTTT	TRBV6-5	TRBJ2-3	NA	NA